Following are 29 T cell receptor beta chains from one sample sequenced in a study of T-cell reconstitution after alpha-beta-depleted transplantation in children. Construction of the TCRbeta library involved unique molecular identifiers. MiXCR was run by TCRdb on the PCR reads, yielding one entry per CDR3 protein. The data show hundreds of thousands of distinct CDR3 sequences, approximately 10% seen once. The sequenced sample was PBMCs, obtained before TCRalphabeta/CD19-depleted stem cell transplant. These receptors came from a child less than two years old with acute myeloid leukemia, due to receive a stem cell transplant.

The table lists this clonotype with a few counts. The V gene is TRBV24-1, the J gene TRBJ2-1; tentatively, D is TRBD1 (6 bases). The ends were cut back, 3 bases at V and 10 bases at J, with 9 bases in the middle. This CDR3 has 12 amino acids. Germline CDR1 and CDR2: KGHDR and SFDVKD. CDR3 sequence: CATSDPGTEQFF. In DNA form, the CDR3 reads TGTGCCACCAGTGATCCCGGGACAGAGCAGTTCTTC.

This clonotype was observed at least ten times. This CDR3 is CASSQGPPSNYEQYF. The CDR3 DNA sequence: TGCGCCAGCAGCCAGGGGCCCCCGTCCAACTACGAGCAGTACTTC. This sequence joins TRBV5-1 and TRBJ2-7; a possible D gene is TRBD1 (6 bases). The V end was cut by 4 bases, the J end by 3 bases, with 17 bases between. Per the germline V gene, CDR1 is SGHRS and CDR2 is YFSETQ. The length of the CDR3 is 15 residues.

This clonotype appeared many times. The chain links TRBV2 to TRBJ2-1, with 11 bases fitting TRBD2. The V gene end was trimmed by 2 bases and the J gene end by 9 bases; junction bases not matched to a gene: 6. Germline V gene lookup returns CDR1 SNHLY and CDR2 FYNNEI. This CDR3 has 15 residues. The CDR3 DNA follows: TGTGCCAGCAGTGAAAACGCTAGCGGGAGGCGTGAGCAGTTCTTC. As protein: CASSENASGRREQFF.

This clonotype occurred many times. This rearrangement joins TRBV24-1 to TRBJ2-5; D is undetermined. The germline V and J ends were trimmed by 7 bases and 3 bases, with 14 bases remaining between them. CDR1 and CDR2 (germline): KGHDR, SFDVKD. The CDR3 contains 14 residues. For the CDR3, the DNA is TGTGCCACCAGCGGAGACGTGGCCAAAGAGACCCAGTACTTC. The encoded protein is CATSGDVAKETQYF.

This clonotype was found many times. The V gene is TRBV28, the J gene TRBJ2-7; 7 positions match TRBD1. This CDR3 has 14 residues. V dropped 5 bases and J dropped 6; count of bases not matched to a gene: 10. In germline, CDR1 is MDHEN, CDR2 SYDVKM. Here the CDR3 reads CASSPAQGVVEQYF. CDR3 sequence (DNA): TGTGCCAGCAGTCCCGCCCAGGGGGTGGTCGAGCAGTACTTC.

This clonotype occurred many times. The rearrangement uses TRBV24-1 and TRBJ2-3; D gene ambiguous. Germline CDR1 reads KGHDR; CDR2 reads SFDVKD. V shed 1 base and J shed 2 bases, with 0 bases lying between them. This CDR3 has 12 residues. The CDR3 sequence: CATSDFTDTQYF. The CDR3 coding sequence is TGTGCCACCAGTGATTTCACAGATACGCAGTATTTT.

This clonotype came up many times. The V gene is TRBV3-1, the J gene TRBJ2-3; no definite D call. V was trimmed by 0 bases and J by 3 bases, leaving 10 bases between them. This CDR3 region has 15 residues. The germline CDR1 and CDR2 sequences are LGHDT and YNNKEL (reference sequence). The CDR3 reads CASSQDRDLTDTQYF. The DNA for the CDR3 is TGTGCCAGCAGCCAAGACAGAGACCTGACAGATACGCAGTATTTT.

In the case of this clonotype: A much more abundant neighbour one base away suggests this may be a read error. V usage is TRBV5-1 and J usage is TRBJ2-1; possibly TRBD1 for D (5 bases). The CDR3 contains 14 residues. Germline-derived CDR1 and CDR2 are SGHRS and YFSETQ. CDR3 sequence (DNA): TGCGCCAGCAGCTTGATTCAGGGAAACAATGAGCATTTCTTC. It is translated as CASSLIQGNNEHFF. Supplemented by reference TRBV5-1 and TRBJ2-1, the full variable domain reads KAGVTQTPRYLIKTRGQQVTLSCSPISGHRSVSWYQQTPGQGLQFLFEYFSETQRNKGNFPGRFSGRQFSNSRSEMNVSTLELGDSALYLCASSLIQGNNEHFFGPGTRLTVL.

This clonotype was observed at least ten times. The chain is built from TRBV6-2 or TRBV6-3 and TRBJ1-5; tentatively, D is TRBD1 (6 bases). Germline-derived CDR1 and CDR2 are MNHEY and SVGEGT. This CDR3 is built from 15 residues. Trimming left V 6 bases short and J 5 bases short, with 17 bases between. The CDR3 bases are TGTGCCAGCAGCGACATGGGGGCAGTCCATCAGCCCCAGCATTTT. As protein: CASSDMGAVHQPQHF.

This clonotype was picked up many times. The rearrangement links TRBV4-3 to TRBJ2-2; a possible D gene is TRBD2 (5 bases). Germline CDR1 is LGHNA and CDR2 is YSLEER. The V and J ends lost 0 bases and 2 bases respectively, with 19 bases between them. This CDR3 has 19 amino acids. The DNA for the CDR3 is TGCGCCAGCAGCCAAGATTTTGGTCGGTGGGCGGGCAACACCGGGGAGCTGTTTTTT. It yields the protein CASSQDFGRWAGNTGELFF.

This clonotype was picked up many times. The CDR3 spells CASSPMPGTEAFF. The CDR3 DNA sequence: TGCGCCAGCAGCCCTATGCCGGGCACTGAAGCTTTCTTT. The rearrangement joins TRBV5-1 to TRBJ1-1; no firm D call. Trimming took 4 bases from V and 4 from J, leaving 11 bases between them. The CDR3 length is 13 residues. Germline-derived CDR1 and CDR2 are SGHRS and YFSETQ.

The chain joins TRBV19 to TRBJ2-5; perhaps TRBD1 as D (6 bases). This CDR3 has 15 residues. The germline CDR1 and CDR2 sequences are LNHDA and SQIVND (reference sequence). V lost 5 bases and J lost 3, with 16 bases in between. The CDR3 protein is CASSSAGQRKETQYF. CDR3 bases: TGTGCCAGTAGTTCTGCTGGACAGCGCAAAGAGACCCAGTACTTC.

This clonotype was seen at least ten times. This chain joins TRBV15 and TRBJ1-4; perhaps TRBD1 as D (5 bases). The CDR3 totals 15 residues. Trimming took off 3 bases at V and 7 bases at J, with 15 bases between the two ends. Germline loops: CDR1 LNHNV, CDR2 YYDKDF (reference sequence). The CDR3 protein is CATSSLGGAGEKLFF. The DNA for the CDR3 is TGTGCCACCAGCAGTCTCGGCGGGGCGGGTGAAAAACTGTTTTTT.

The sample holds many counts of this clonotype. The V gene is TRBV18, the J gene TRBJ2-1, with D perhaps TRBD2 (7 bases). This CDR3 is 17 amino acids long. V lost 2 bases, J lost 7 bases, and 21 bases lay in between. CDR1 and CDR2 (germline): KGHSH, LQKENI. The CDR3 region is CASSPMGGAIADNEQFF. The CDR3, as DNA: TGTGCCAGCTCACCAATGGGGGGGGCGATTGCGGATAATGAGCAGTTCTTC.

This clonotype was seen repeatedly, ten times or more. The chain joins TRBV7-2 to TRBJ2-1, with D perhaps assigned TRBD1 or TRBD2 (5 bases each). This CDR3 spans 15 amino acids. Germline CDR1 and CDR2: SGHTA and FQGNSA. Trimming took off 1 base at V and 2 bases at J, with 9 bases between the two ends. Written as DNA, the CDR3 is TGTGCCAGCAGCTTAGTGGGACCCCCCTACAATGAGCAGTTCTTC. Translating gives CASSLVGPPYNEQFF. The entire variable domain, with the rest obtained from reference TRBV7-2 and TRBJ2-1, is as follows: GAGVSQSPSNKVTEKGKDVELRCDPISGHTALYWYRQSLGQGLEFLIYFQGNSAPDKSGLPSDRFSAERTGGSVSTLTIQRTQQEDSAVYLCASSLVGPPYNEQFFGPGTRLTVL.

The V and J genes are TRBV5-1 and TRBJ2-5; D not certain. Trimming stripped 1 base from V and 0 bases from J, with 10 bases between. Germline CDR1 and CDR2: SGHRS and YFSETQ. This CDR3 comprises 15 residues. The CDR3 is CASSLRGAYQETQYF. The CDR3 DNA sequence: TGCGCCAGCAGCTTGCGCGGAGCGTACCAAGAGACCCAGTACTTC.

This clonotype has at least ten counts. V gene TRBV20-1 combines with J gene TRBJ1-1; D is ambiguous. CDR1 is DFQATT and CDR2 is SNEGSKA in the germline V gene (reference sequence). CDR3 size: 15 residues. V lost 0 bases, J lost 0 bases, and 11 bases lay in between. Here the CDR3 reads CSARDLWQLNTEAFF. The CDR3 region has the DNA TGCAGTGCTAGAGATCTCTGGCAGCTGAACACTGAAGCTTTCTTT.

This clonotype was counted at least ten times. The chain recombines TRBV7-3 with TRBJ1-1; D is uncertain. The CDR3 runs to 14 residues. Germline lookup yields CDR1 SGHTA and CDR2 FQGTGA. With 6 bases removed from V and 3 bases from J, the gap between germline ends came to 14 bases. CDR3 residues: CASSPDGRHTEAFF. CDR3 sequence (DNA): TGTGCCAGCAGTCCAGATGGAAGGCACACTGAAGCTTTCTTT.

This clonotype was detected ten times or more. This rearrangement joins TRBV14 to TRBJ1-6; D ambiguous. The CDR3 totals 13 residues. In germline, CDR1 is SGHDN, CDR2 FVKESK. Trimming removed 1 base at V and 5 bases at J, with 3 bases between. The CDR3 here is CASSQGNNSPLHF. CDR3 DNA sequence: TGTGCCAGCAGCCAAGGGAATAATTCACCCCTCCACTTT.

This clonotype was counted many times. The chain is built from TRBV5-1 and TRBJ1-1; a possible D gene is TRBD1 (5 bases). Germline loops: CDR1 SGHRS, CDR2 YFSETQ. The CDR3 contains 13 residues. V was pared by 1 base and J by 4 bases, with 8 bases between. The CDR3 sequence is CASSLFGGTEAFF. CDR3 DNA sequence: TGCGCCAGCAGCTTGTTTGGGGGCACTGAAGCTTTCTTT.

There are many counts of this clonotype. This sequence joins TRBV20-1 and TRBJ2-1; D remains ambiguous. V lost 6 bases, J lost 4 bases, and 7 bases lay in between. The CDR3 sequence is 11 residues long. The germline CDR1 and CDR2 sequences are DFQATT and SNEGSKA (reference sequence). The CDR3 bases are TGCAGTGCAACTCAATACAATGAGCAGTTCTTC. It yields the protein CSATQYNEQFF.

V is TRBV11-2 and J is TRBJ2-7; no clear D. Germline CDR1 reads SGHAT; CDR2 reads FQNNGV. This CDR3 has 14 residues. Trimming removed 4 bases from V and 0 bases from J, with 10 bases in between. CDR3: CASSYRANSYEQYF. In DNA form, the CDR3 reads TGTGCCAGCAGCTATAGGGCAAACTCCTACGAGCAGTACTTC. The variable domain in full, with the rest retrieved from reference TRBV11-2 and TRBJ2-7, is EAGVAQSPRYKIIEKRQSVAFWCNPISGHATLYWYQQILGQGPKLLIQFQNNGVVDDSQLPKDRFSAERLKGVDSTLKIQPAKLEDSAVYLCASSYRANSYEQYFGPGTRLTVT.

This clonotype was observed many times. The chain uses TRBV29-1 and TRBJ1-3; TRBD1 agrees at 9 bases. With 7 bases clipped from V and 4 bases from J, the junction kept 8 bases outside the gene matches. CDR1 is SQVTM and CDR2 is ANQGSEA in the germline V gene. The CDR3 loop spans 14 amino acids. CDR3 nucleotides: TGCAGCGCTCGAACAGGGGGCAGGGGAAACACCATATATTTT. As protein: CSARTGGRGNTIYF.

This clonotype was detected many times. V gene TRBV28 combines with J gene TRBJ1-5, with 7 bases lining up with TRBD1. CDR1 and CDR2 (germline): MDHEN, SYDVKM. The CDR3 runs 14 residues. V lost 2 bases and J lost 6; bases outside the gene matches: 4. The CDR3 sequence: CASSLTQGFQPQHF. Written as DNA, the CDR3 is TGTGCCAGCAGTTTAACACAGGGGTTTCAGCCCCAGCATTTT.

This clonotype was counted at least ten times. The CDR3 DNA follows: TGCAGCGTTGTGGACAAAAACTATGGCTACACCTTC. This codes for CSVVDKNYGYTF. J is TRBJ1-2 and V is TRBV29-1; perhaps TRBD1 as D (5 bases). Germline assignment: CDR1 SQVTM and CDR2 ANQGSEA. V lost 4 bases, J lost 2 bases, and 8 bases lay in between. The CDR3 sequence is 12 residues long.

The V gene is TRBV5-1, the J gene TRBJ2-2; 10 nucleotides agree with TRBD2. CDR1 and CDR2 from the germline V gene are SGHRS and YFSETQ. Trimming at V came to 0 bases and at J to 1 base, leaving 6 bases not matched to a gene. The CDR3 has 18 amino acids. The CDR3 spells CASSLEFTSGVNTGELFF. CDR3 in DNA: TGCGCCAGCAGCTTGGAATTTACTAGCGGGGTGAACACCGGGGAGCTGTTTTTT.

To note about this clonotype: A clone one base away is much larger, so this may be a read error. V and J are TRBV20-1 and TRBJ2-5; 14 bases are shared with TRBD2. This CDR3 is built from 16 residues. Germline loops: CDR1 DFQATT, CDR2 SNEGSKA (reference sequence). The DNA of the CDR3 is TGCAGCGCGGGACTAGCGGGAGCGCTGCTACATGAGACCCAGTACTTC. Translating gives CSAGLAGALLHETQYF.

This clonotype was picked up a small number of times. V and J are TRBV20-1 and TRBJ1-5; a possible D gene is TRBD1 (5 bases). Germline V gives CDR1 DFQATT, CDR2 SNEGSKA (reference sequence). The V end was cut by 0 bases, the J end by 1 base, with 13 bases between. This CDR3 region has 16 residues. CDR3 amino acids: CSARDWVGASNQPQHF. The DNA for the CDR3 is TGCAGTGCTAGAGATTGGGTCGGGGCCAGCAATCAGCCCCAGCATTTT.

This clonotype appeared a few times. The chain links TRBV29-1 to TRBJ2-1; D uncertain. Germline V gene lookup returns CDR1 SQVTM and CDR2 ANQGSEA. V lost 8 bases, J lost 4 bases, and 12 bases lay in between. The CDR3 contains 12 residues. This chain's CDR3 is CSYKVQYNEQFF. The CDR3 DNA is TGCAGCTACAAGGTACAATACAATGAGCAGTTCTTC.